This TCR beta chain came from a study of cytomegalovirus exposure and HLA in healthy donors. Study findings and constraints: As a later analysis showed, a missense DCLRE1C variant was linked to trimming of TCR beta V- and J-genes. CMV serostatus was the sole immune exposure data available. Later work found most CMV-associated TCR beta chains apparently HLA-restricted.

PCR amplification relied on 60 Vbeta primers (plus 13 Jbeta primers). Sequencing used immunoSEQ multiplex PCR; TCRdb keeps in-frame clones, though not all of them. The table has around 300,000 clones, about 66% seen once. Germline CDR1 is MNHEY and CDR2 is SMNVEV (reference sequence). With 5 bases removed from V and 6 bases from J, the gap between germline ends came to 10 bases. This CDR3 region has 13 residues. This clone appeared a few times. The antigen is not known. V and J are TRBV27 and TRBJ2-2; D may be TRBD2 (6 bases). The TCR was taken from a female donor in good health and CMV-seronegative. Sequences were obtained from PBMCs. CDR3 region: CASSPGLPGELFF. As DNA, the CDR3 is TGTGCCAGCAGTCCAGGACTACCCGGGGAGCTGTTTTTT.